This section outlines one T cell receptor (beta chain) sequence together with its context. Germline assignment: CDR1 SGHDT and CDR2 YYEEEE. This CDR3 spans 16 amino acids. V lost 2 bases and J lost 3, with 12 bases in between. TCRdb's copy holds only in-frame clones and misses some; the assay was immunoSEQ multiplex PCR. The sample has approximately 20,000 clones, around 85% seen once. This sample was included in a study of a mutant IDH1 vaccine in newly diagnosed glioma. Study overall: Receipt of radiotherapy, temozolomide, or both preceded the study, and most received both.

As to time point: baseline, week 1 (first vaccination visit). Treatment described: pre-vaccination baseline after standard-of-care therapy. The chain links TRBV5-6 to TRBJ1-6; possible D gene TRBD1, 6 bases. The clonotype comes from a man in his forties or fifties with glioma. The specimen was PBMCs, collected from a glioma patient treated with radiotherapy, temozolomide or both. The DNA of the CDR3 is TGTGCCAGCAGCTTAACAGGGACGGGCTATAATTCACCCCTCCACTTT. Protein product: CASSLTGTGYNSPLHF. The variable domain in full, completed from reference TRBV5-6 and TRBJ1-6, reads DAGVTQSPTHLIKTRGQQVTLRCSPKSGHDTVSWYQQALGQGPQFIFQYYEEEERQRGNFPDRFSGHQFPNYSSELNVNALLLGDSALYLCASSLTGTGYNSPLHFGNGTRLTVT.